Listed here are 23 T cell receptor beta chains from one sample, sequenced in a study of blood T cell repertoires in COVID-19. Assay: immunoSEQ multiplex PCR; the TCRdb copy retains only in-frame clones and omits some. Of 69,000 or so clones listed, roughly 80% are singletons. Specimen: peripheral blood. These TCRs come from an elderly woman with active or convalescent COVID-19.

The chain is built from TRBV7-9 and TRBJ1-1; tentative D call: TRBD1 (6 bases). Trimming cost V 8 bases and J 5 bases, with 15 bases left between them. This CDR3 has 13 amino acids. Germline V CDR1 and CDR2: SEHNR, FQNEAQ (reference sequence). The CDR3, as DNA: TGTGCCAGCGACCGTCCAGGGGAAACTGAAGCTTTCTTT. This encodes CASDRPGETEAFF.

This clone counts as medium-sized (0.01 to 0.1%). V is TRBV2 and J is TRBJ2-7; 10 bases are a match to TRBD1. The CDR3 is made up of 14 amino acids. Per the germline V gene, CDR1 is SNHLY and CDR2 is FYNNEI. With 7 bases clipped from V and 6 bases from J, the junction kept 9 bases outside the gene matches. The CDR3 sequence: CASNPGQGYSEQYF. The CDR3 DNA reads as TGTGCCAGCAATCCGGGACAGGGGTATTCCGAGCAGTACTTC.

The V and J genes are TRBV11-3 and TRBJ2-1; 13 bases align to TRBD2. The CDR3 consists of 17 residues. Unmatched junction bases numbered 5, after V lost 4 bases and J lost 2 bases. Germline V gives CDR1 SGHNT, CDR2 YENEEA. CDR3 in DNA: TGTGCCAGCAGCTCTACCACTAGCGGGGGGGCCTACAATGAGCAGTTCTTC. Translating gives CASSSTTSGGAYNEQFF.

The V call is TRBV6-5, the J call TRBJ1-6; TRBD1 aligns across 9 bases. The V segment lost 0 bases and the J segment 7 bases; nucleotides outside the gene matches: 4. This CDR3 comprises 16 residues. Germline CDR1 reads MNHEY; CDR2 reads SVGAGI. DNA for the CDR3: TGTGCCAGCAGTTACTCCCGGGACAGGGTCAATTCACCCCTCCACTTT. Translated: CASSYSRDRVNSPLHF.

This chain's CDR3 is CAWSNTLPQGSRYGYTF. CDR3 DNA: TGTGCCTGGAGTAATACCCTCCCTCAGGGATCCCGCTATGGCTACACCTTC. The chain joins TRBV30 to TRBJ1-2; TRBD1 is a possible D gene (5 bases). The CDR3 runs to 17 residues. Germline-derived CDR1 and CDR2 are GTSNPN and SVGIG (reference sequence). Trimming pared 2 bases from V and 4 bases from J, leaving 23 bases between.

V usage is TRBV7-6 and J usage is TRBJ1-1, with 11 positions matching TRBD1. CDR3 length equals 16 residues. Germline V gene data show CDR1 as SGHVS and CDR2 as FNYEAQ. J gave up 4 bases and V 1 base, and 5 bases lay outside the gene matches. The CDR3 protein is CASSLGTGQGATEAFF. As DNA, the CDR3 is TGTGCCAGCAGCTTAGGTACTGGACAGGGGGCCACTGAAGCTTTCTTT.

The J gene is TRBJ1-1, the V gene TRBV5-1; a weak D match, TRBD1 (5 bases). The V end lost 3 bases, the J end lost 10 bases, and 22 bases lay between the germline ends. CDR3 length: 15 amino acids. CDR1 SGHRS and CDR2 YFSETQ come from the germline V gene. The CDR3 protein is CASSSGGAQGTGAFF. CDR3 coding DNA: TGCGCCAGCAGCTCCGGAGGGGCCCAAGGGACCGGAGCTTTCTTT.

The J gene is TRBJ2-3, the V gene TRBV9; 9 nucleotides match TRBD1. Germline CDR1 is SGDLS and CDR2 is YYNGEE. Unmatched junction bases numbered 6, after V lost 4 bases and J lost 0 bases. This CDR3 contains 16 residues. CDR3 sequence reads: CASSPGTGRSTDTQYF. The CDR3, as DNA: TGTGCCAGCAGCCCCGGGACAGGGAGAAGCACAGATACGCAGTATTTT.

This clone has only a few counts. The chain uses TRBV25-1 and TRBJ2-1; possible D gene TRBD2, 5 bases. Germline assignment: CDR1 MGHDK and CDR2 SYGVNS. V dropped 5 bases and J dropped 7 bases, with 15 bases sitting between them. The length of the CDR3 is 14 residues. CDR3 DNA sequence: TGTGCCAGCAGTACAATTTTTCGGGGAAATGAGCAGTTCTTC. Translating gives CASSTIFRGNEQFF.

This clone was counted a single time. The CDR3 loop is CASSYGQGAYEQYF. CDR3 coding DNA: TGCGCCAGCAGCTATGGACAGGGGGCCTACGAGCAGTACTTC. The J gene is TRBJ2-7, the V gene TRBV4-1; 10 bases line up with TRBD1. The V gene's germline CDR1 is MGHRA and CDR2 YSYEKL. With 5 bases clipped from V and 2 bases from J, the junction kept 3 bases outside the gene matches. The length of the CDR3 is 14 residues.

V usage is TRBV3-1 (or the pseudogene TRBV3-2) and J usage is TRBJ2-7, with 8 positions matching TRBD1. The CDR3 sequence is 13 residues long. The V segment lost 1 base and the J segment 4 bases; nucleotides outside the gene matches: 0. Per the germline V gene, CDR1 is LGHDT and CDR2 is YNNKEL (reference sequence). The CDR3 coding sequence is TGTGCCAGCAGCCAAGGGACAGGGTACGAGCAGTACTTC. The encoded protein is CASSQGTGYEQYF.

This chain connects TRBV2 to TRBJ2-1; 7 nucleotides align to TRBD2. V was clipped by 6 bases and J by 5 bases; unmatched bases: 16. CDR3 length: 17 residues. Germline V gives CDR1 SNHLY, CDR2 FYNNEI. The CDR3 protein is CASSSFFSGRDDNEQFF. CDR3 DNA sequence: TGTGCCAGCAGCTCCTTTTTTTCGGGGAGGGATGACAATGAGCAGTTCTTC.

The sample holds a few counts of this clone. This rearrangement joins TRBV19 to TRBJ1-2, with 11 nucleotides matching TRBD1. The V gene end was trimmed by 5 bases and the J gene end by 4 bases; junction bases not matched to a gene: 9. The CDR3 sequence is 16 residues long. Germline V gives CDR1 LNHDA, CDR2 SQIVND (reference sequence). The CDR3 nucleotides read TGTGCCAGTAGTCCCCTGGGGGACAGGGGGGTCTATGGCTACACCTTC. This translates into CASSPLGDRGVYGYTF.

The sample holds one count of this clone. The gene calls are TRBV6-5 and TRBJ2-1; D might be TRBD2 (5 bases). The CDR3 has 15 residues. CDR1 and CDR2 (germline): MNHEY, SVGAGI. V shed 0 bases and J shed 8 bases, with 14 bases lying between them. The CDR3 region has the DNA TGTGCCAGCAGTTACTCGAGGGCTAGTTGGTATGAGCAGTTCTTC. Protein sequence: CASSYSRASWYEQFF.

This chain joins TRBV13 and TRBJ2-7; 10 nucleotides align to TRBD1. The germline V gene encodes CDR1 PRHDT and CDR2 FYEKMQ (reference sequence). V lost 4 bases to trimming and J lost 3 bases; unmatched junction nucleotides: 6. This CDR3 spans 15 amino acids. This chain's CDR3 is CASSSPGQGNYEQYF. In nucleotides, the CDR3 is TGTGCCAGCAGCTCTCCGGGACAGGGGAACTACGAGCAGTACTTC.

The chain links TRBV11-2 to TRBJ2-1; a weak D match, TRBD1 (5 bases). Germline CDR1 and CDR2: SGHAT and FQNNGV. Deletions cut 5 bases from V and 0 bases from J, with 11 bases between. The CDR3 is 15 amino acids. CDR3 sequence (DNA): TGTGCCAGCAGCCAAATGACAGTCTCCTACAATGAGCAGTTCTTC. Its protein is CASSQMTVSYNEQFF.

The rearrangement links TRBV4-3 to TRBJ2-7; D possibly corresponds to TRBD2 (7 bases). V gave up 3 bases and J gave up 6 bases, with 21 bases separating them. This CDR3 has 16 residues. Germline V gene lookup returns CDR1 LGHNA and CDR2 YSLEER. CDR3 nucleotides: TGCGCCAGCAGCCACCCTATATGGGGGGGGCCCTCCGAGCAGTACTTC. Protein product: CASSHPIWGGPSEQYF.

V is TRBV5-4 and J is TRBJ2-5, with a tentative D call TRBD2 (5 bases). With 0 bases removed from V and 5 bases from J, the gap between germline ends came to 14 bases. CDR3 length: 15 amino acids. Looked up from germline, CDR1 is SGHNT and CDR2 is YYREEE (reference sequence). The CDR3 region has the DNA TGTGCCAGCAGCTTGGAGCCGACCTCGGGGGAGACCCAGTACTTC. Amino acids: CASSLEPTSGETQYF.

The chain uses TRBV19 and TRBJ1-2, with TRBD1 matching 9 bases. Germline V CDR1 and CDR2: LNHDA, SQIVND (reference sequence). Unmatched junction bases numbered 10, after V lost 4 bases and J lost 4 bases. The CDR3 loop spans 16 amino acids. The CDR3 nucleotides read TGTGCCAGTAGTAACTCGCACAGGGGGCTAGGCTATGGCTACACCTTC. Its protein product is CASSNSHRGLGYGYTF.

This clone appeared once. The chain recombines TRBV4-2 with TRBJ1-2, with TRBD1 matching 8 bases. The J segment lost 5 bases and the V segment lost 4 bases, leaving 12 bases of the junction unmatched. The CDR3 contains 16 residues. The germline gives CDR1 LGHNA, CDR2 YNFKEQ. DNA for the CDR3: TGTGCCAGCAGCCCCGGACCAGACAGGGGCGGTTATGGCTACACCTTC. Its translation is CASSPGPDRGGYGYTF.

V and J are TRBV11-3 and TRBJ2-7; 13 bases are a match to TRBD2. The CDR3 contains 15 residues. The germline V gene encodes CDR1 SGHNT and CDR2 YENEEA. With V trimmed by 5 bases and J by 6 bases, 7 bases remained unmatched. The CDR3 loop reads CASSRRTSGSGEQYF. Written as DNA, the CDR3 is TGTGCCAGCAGCCGGAGGACTAGCGGGAGCGGCGAGCAGTACTTC.

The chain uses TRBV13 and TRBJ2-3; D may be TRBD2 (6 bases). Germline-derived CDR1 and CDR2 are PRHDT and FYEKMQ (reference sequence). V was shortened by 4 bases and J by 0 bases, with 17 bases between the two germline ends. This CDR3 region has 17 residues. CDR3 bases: TGTGCCAGCAGCTCAGGGACTTTGTTCTCTAGCACAGATACGCAGTATTTT. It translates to CASSSGTLFSSTDTQYF.

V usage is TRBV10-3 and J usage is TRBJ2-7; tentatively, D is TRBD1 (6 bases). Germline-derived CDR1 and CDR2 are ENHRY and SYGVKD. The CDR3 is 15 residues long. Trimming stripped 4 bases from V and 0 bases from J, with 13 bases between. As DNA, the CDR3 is TGTGCCATCAGTGGCAAGGACAGATCCTCCTACGAGCAGTACTTC. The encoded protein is CAISGKDRSSYEQYF.